The 3 T cell receptor beta chains listed next were all sequenced from one sample in a study of blood T cell repertoires in COVID-19. Data came from immunoSEQ multiplex PCR; TCRdb stores just in-frame clones and leaves some out. The sample consists of tens of thousands of clones, around 86% of them appearing once. Sample: peripheral blood. The source of these receptors is a woman of 80 years or more with acute or convalescent COVID-19.

CDR3 sequence: CASSSRPGQNNEKLFF. DNA of the CDR3: TGCGCCAGCAGCTCCCGCCCGGGACAGAATAATGAAAAACTGTTTTTT. The rearrangement links TRBV5-1 to TRBJ1-4, with 7 bases fitting TRBD1. Trimming removed 3 bases from V and 4 bases from J; junction bases left unmatched: 9. The CDR3 loop spans 16 amino acids. The germline V gene has CDR1 SGHRS and CDR2 YFSETQ.

The genes are TRBV2 and TRBJ1-3, with TRBD1 matching 7 bases. With 4 bases clipped from V and 2 bases from J, the junction kept 8 bases outside the gene matches. This CDR3 region has 16 residues. In germline, CDR1 is SNHLY, CDR2 FYNNEI. The CDR3 DNA is TGTGCCAGCAGTGTTTTTAGGGACAGAGCTGGAAACACCATATATTTT. This translates into CASSVFRDRAGNTIYF.

This clone was seen a few times. The chain has TRBV7-2 and TRBJ2-7; 9 positions match TRBD1. CDR1 SGHTA and CDR2 FQGNSA come from the germline V gene. This CDR3 region has 15 residues. V was clipped by 6 bases and J by 2 bases; unmatched bases: 8. The CDR3 loop reads CASRLLQGAPYEQYF. CDR3 nucleotide sequence: TGTGCCAGCAGACTCTTACAGGGGGCTCCCTACGAGCAGTACTTC. Complete variable domain (other parts from reference TRBV7-2 and TRBJ2-7): GAGVSQSPSNKVTEKGKDVELRCDPISGHTALYWYRQSLGQGLEFLIYFQGNSAPDKSGLPSDRFSAERTGGSVSTLTIQRTQQEDSAVYLCASRLLQGAPYEQYFGPGTRLTVT.